Presented here are 11 T cell receptor beta chains from one specimen sequenced in a study of T cells in Graves' hyperthyroidism and ophthalmopathy (dated by TCRdb to the late 2010s). The receptor library was made with multiplex PCR. Sequenced using an Illumina HiSeq 2000. The TCR beta CDR3 regions were amplified from the RNA transcripts. A first-round RT-PCR of the TCR CDR3 used the HTBI primer set with the Qiagen OneStep RT-PCR kit. The public reads were reprocessed in TCRdb via fastp at Q25 and MiXCR, keeping in-frame beta chains. Rows are combined by CDR3 protein, so each entry shows the most common genes and DNA. Present in this sample are more than 350,000 distinct CDR3 sequences, about 16% of which were seen just once. The ten largest clones capture 32% of the sample. The source material was blood. The receptors were gathered from a woman aged 25 to 39 with Graves' hyperthyroidism.

This chain uses TRBV7-9 with TRBJ2-4, with TRBD2 identical over 7 bases. Trimming removed 1 base from V and 8 bases from J; junction bases left unmatched: 14. CDR1 and CDR2 from the germline V gene are SEHNR and FQNEAQ (reference sequence). This CDR3 region has 17 residues. The CDR3 protein is CASSLGVGAGERDIQYF. For the CDR3, the DNA is TGTGCCAGCAGCTTAGGGGTTGGGGCGGGAGAAAGAGACATTCAGTACTTC.

Only a few counts were recorded for this clonotype. This rearrangement joins TRBV12-3 or TRBV12-4 to TRBJ1-6, with D uncertain. Deletions cut 6 bases from V and 0 bases from J, with 9 bases between. The length of the CDR3 is 15 residues. CDR3 DNA sequence: TGTGCCAGCAGCCCCGACCGCTCCTATAATTCACCCCTCCACTTT. Translating gives CASSPDRSYNSPLHF.

This clonotype was counted at least ten times. V gene TRBV30 combines with J gene TRBJ1-2; possible D gene TRBD1, 5 bases. Looked up from germline, CDR1 is GTSNPN and CDR2 is SVGIG (reference sequence). V shed 3 bases and J shed 2 bases, with 7 bases lying between them. This CDR3 has 12 residues. CDR3 protein: CAWSPGNYGYTF. CDR3 nucleotides: TGTGCCTGGAGCCCAGGGAACTATGGCTACACCTTC. The full variable domain, rest sourced from reference TRBV30 and TRBJ1-2, is SQTIHQWPATLVQPVGSPLSLECTVEGTSNPNLYWYRQAAGRGLQLLFYSVGIGQISSEVPQNLSASRPQDRQFILSSKKLLLSDSGFYLCAWSPGNYGYTFGSGTRLTVV.

The sample holds many counts of this clonotype. The V gene is TRBV10-1, the J gene TRBJ1-1; possibly TRBD1 for D (6 bases). This CDR3 is 15 amino acids long. CDR1 is WNHNN, CDR2 SYGVQD, per germline (reference sequence). The V end was cut by 3 bases, the J end by 0 bases, with 11 bases between. The CDR3 loop reads CASSDTGTMNTEAFF. In DNA form, the CDR3 reads TGCGCCAGCAGTGACACAGGGACAATGAACACTGAAGCTTTCTTT.

This chain connects TRBV20-1 to TRBJ2-3, with 7 bases fitting TRBD1. Germline V gene lookup returns CDR1 DFQATT and CDR2 SNEGSKA (reference sequence). This CDR3 region has 13 residues. V lost 6 bases to trimming and J lost 2 bases; unmatched junction nucleotides: 5. In nucleotides, the CDR3 is TGCAGTGCCTTGGGACAGAACACAGATACGCAGTATTTT. It is translated as CSALGQNTDTQYF.

This chain uses TRBV5-1 with TRBJ2-1, with 8 nucleotides matching TRBD2. The CDR3 spans 16 residues. Germline V gene sequence: CDR1 SGHRS, CDR2 YFSETQ. V was clipped by 0 bases and J by 2 bases; unmatched bases: 4. As DNA, the CDR3 is TGCGCCAGCAGCTTGGCCGCGCGGGAGGCCTACAATGAGCAGTTCTTC. This translates into CASSLAAREAYNEQFF.

The rearrangement uses TRBV7-8 and TRBJ2-2, with TRBD1 matching over 7 bases. Trimming at V came to 3 bases and at J to 6 bases, leaving 4 bases not matched to a gene. Germline CDR1 and CDR2: SGHVS and FQNEAQ. The CDR3 is 14 amino acids. The CDR3 DNA reads as TGTGCCAGCAGCTTGGGACAGAAGTCCGGGGAGCTGTTTTTT. This translates into CASSLGQKSGELFF.

The V call is TRBV20-1, the J call TRBJ2-3; 8 nucleotides match TRBD2. The CDR3 totals 14 residues. Per the germline V gene, CDR1 is DFQATT and CDR2 is SNEGSKA (reference sequence). The V segment lost 6 bases and the J segment 4 bases; nucleotides outside the gene matches: 9. CDR3 sequence (DNA): TGCAGTGCCACGACTAGCGAGAGACCAGATACGCAGTATTTT. Protein: CSATTSERPDTQYF.

The rearrangement joins TRBV18 to TRBJ2-2, with a possible D match to TRBD2 (7 bases). Trimming took 6 bases from V and 3 from J, leaving 14 bases between them. There are 15 residues in the CDR3. Germline-derived CDR1 and CDR2 are KGHSH and LQKENI. The CDR3 region is CASSHREGYTGELFF. CDR3 bases: TGTGCCAGCTCCCACAGGGAGGGCTACACCGGGGAGCTGTTTTTT.

This clonotype was counted many times. The chain employs TRBV28 and TRBJ1-4, with D unresolved. CDR1 is MDHEN and CDR2 is SYDVKM in the germline V gene. V gave up 6 bases and J gave up 4 bases, with 15 bases separating them. This CDR3 has 15 amino acids. CDR3 sequence: CASREHGPFNEKLFF. In DNA form, the CDR3 reads TGTGCCAGCAGGGAGCACGGACCGTTTAATGAAAAACTGTTTTTT. Variable domain in full (rest from reference TRBV28 and TRBJ1-4): DVKVTQSSRYLVKRTGEKVFLECVQDMDHENMFWYRQDPGLGLRLIYFSYDVKMKEKGDIPEGYSVSREKKERFSLILESASTNQTSMYLCASREHGPFNEKLFFGSGTQLSVL.

The chain has TRBV11-2 and TRBJ1-3; possible D gene TRBD1, 5 bases. Trimming shortened V by 5 bases and J by 4 bases, and 12 bases separated the two germline ends. The CDR3 spans 14 residues. CDR1 is SGHAT, CDR2 FQNNGV, per germline. The CDR3 here is CASSPLGGGNTIYF. The DNA for the CDR3 is TGTGCCAGCAGCCCTCTGGGGGGAGGAAACACCATATATTTT.